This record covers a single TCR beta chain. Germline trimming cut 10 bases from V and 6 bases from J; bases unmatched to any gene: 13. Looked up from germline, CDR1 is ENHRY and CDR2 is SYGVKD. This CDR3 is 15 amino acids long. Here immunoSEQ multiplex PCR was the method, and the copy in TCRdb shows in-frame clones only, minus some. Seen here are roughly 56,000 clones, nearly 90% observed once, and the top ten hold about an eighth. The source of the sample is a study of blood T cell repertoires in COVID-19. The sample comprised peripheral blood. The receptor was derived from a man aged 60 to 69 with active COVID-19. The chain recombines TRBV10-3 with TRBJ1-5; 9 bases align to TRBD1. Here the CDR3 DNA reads TGTGCCACCGCCGCTGGGACAGGGAGTCGTCAGCCCCAGCATTTT. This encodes CATAAGTGSRQPQHF.